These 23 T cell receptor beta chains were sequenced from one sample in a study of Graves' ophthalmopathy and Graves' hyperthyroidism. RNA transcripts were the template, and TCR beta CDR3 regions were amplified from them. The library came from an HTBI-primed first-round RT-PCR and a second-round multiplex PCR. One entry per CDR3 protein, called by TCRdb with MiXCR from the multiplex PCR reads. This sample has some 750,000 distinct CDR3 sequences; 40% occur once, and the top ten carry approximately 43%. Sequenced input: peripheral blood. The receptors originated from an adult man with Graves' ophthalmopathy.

In DNA, the CDR3 is TGTGCCACCAGCAGAGGGAGCAGGGATGGCTACACCTTC. The encoded protein is CATSRGSRDGYTF. V is TRBV15 and J is TRBJ1-2; D is perhaps TRBD1 (5 bases). There are 13 residues in the CDR3. Deletions cut 1 base from V and 6 bases from J, with 9 bases between. Germline CDR1 LNHNV, CDR2 YYDKDF (reference sequence).

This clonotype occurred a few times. This CDR3 reads CASSLVWTSGDTDTQYF. CDR3 nucleotide sequence: TGTGCCAGCAGCTTAGTTTGGACTAGCGGGGACACAGATACGCAGTATTTT. The V and J genes are TRBV7-9 and TRBJ2-3; 12 nucleotides line up with TRBD2. The CDR3 runs to 17 residues. J was trimmed by 2 bases and V by 1 base; bases with no gene match: 4. CDR1 is SEHNR, CDR2 FQNEAQ, per germline (reference sequence).

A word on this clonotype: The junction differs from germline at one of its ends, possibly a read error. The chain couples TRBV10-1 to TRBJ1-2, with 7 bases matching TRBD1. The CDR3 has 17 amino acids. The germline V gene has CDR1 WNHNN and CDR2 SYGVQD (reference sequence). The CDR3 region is CASSYSGTGVSPAGYTF. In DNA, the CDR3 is TGTGCCAGCAGTTACTCGGGTACAGGGGTTAGTCCCGCGGGCTACACCTTC.

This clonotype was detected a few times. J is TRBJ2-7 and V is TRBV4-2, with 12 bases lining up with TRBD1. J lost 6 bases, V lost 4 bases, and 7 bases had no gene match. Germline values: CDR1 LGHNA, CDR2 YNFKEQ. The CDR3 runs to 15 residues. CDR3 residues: CASSPAGTGGVEQYF. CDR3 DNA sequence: TGTGCCAGCAGCCCAGCCGGGACAGGGGGCGTCGAGCAGTACTTC.

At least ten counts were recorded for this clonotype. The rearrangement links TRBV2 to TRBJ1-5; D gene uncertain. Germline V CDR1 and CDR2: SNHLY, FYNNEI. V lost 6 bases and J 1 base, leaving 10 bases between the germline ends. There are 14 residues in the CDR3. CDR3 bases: TGTGCCAGCAGCAGAACCAGCAGCAATCAGCCCCAGCATTTT. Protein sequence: CASSRTSSNQPQHF.

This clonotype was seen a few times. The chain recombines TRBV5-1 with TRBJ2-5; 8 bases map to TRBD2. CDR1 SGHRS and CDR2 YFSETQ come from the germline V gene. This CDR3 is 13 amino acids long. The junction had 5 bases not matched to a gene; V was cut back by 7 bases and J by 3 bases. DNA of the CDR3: TGCGCCAGCTCAGCGGGAGTGGAAGAGACCCAGTACTTC. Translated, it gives CASSAGVEETQYF.

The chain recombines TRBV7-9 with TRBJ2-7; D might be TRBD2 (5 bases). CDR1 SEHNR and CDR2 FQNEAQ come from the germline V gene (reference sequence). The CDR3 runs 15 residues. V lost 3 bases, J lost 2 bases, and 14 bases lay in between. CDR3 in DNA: TGTGCCAGCAGCTTCGCCGTAAAGGGAGCCTACGAGCAGTACTTC. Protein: CASSFAVKGAYEQYF.

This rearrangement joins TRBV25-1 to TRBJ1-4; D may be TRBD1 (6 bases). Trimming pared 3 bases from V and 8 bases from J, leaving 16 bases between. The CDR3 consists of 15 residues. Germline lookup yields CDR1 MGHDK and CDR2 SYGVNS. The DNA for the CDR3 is TGTGCCAGCAGTGATAGTGCCGGGGGGGGCGAAAAACTGTTTTTT. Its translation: CASSDSAGGGEKLFF.

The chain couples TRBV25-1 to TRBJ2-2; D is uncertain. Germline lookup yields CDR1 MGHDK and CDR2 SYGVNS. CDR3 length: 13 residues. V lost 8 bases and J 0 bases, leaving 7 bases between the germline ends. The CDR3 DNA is TGTGCCAGCTTAACGGCGAACACCGGGGAGCTGTTTTTT. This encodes CASLTANTGELFF.

CDR3 in DNA: TGCGCCACCAATCGGAACGAGCAGTACTTC. It is translated as CATNRNEQYF. The chain has TRBV10-2 and TRBJ2-7; no definite D call. The CDR3 sequence is 10 residues long. Trimming removed 10 bases at V and 5 bases at J, with 9 bases between. Germline V gene data show CDR1 as WSHSY and CDR2 as SAAADI.

As DNA, the CDR3 is TGTGCCATCAGTGAGGTCCCCTTCGGCCTGGCGGCCAACGTCCTGACTTTC. Amino acids: CAISEVPFGLAANVLTF. The rearrangement uses TRBV10-3 and TRBJ2-6; D unclear. The V end lost 2 bases, the J end lost 6 bases, and 17 bases lay between the germline ends. Germline-derived CDR1 and CDR2 are ENHRY and SYGVKD. This CDR3 contains 17 residues.

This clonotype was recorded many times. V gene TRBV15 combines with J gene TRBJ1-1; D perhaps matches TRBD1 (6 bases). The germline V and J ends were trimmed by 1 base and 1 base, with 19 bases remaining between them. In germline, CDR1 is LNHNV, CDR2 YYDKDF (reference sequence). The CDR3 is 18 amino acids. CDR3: CATSRGWFTGTRNTEAFF. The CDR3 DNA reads TGTGCCACCAGCAGAGGGTGGTTCACCGGGACAAGGAACACTGAAGCTTTCTTT.

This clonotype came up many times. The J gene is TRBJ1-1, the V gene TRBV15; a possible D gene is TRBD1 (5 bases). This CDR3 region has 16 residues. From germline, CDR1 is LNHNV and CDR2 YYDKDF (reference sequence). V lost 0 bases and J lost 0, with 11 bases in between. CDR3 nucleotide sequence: TGTGCCACCAGCAGAGAACCAGGGTACATGAACACTGAAGCTTTCTTT. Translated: CATSREPGYMNTEAFF.

CDR3 DNA: TGCGCCAGCAGCCAAGATACATACCAGGGGCAGTACTTC. It codes for CASSQDTYQGQYF. The rearrangement uses TRBV4-1 and TRBJ2-7; TRBD1 is a possible D gene (5 bases). Trimming pared 0 bases from V and 9 bases from J, leaving 12 bases between. The CDR3 totals 13 residues. Looked up from germline, CDR1 is MGHRA and CDR2 is YSYEKL.

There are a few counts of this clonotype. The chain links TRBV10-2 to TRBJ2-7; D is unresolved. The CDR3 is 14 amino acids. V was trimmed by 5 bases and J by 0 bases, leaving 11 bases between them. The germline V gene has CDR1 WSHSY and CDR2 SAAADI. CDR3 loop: CASSNGLSSYEQYF. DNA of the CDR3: TGCGCCAGCAGTAATGGTTTAAGCTCCTACGAGCAGTACTTC.

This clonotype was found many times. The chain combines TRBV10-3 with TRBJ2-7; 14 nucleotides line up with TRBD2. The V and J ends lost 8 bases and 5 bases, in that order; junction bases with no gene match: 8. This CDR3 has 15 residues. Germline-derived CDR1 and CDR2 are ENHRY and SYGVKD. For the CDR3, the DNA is TGTGCCATCCAAGGGACTAGCGGGAGTCTCGACGAGCAGTACTTC. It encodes CAIQGTSGSLDEQYF.

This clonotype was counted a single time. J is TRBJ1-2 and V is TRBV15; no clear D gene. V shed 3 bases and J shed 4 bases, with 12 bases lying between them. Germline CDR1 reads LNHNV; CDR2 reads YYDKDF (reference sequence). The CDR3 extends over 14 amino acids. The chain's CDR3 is CATSSDTPLYGYTF. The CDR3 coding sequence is TGTGCCACCAGCAGCGATACACCTCTCTATGGCTACACCTTC.

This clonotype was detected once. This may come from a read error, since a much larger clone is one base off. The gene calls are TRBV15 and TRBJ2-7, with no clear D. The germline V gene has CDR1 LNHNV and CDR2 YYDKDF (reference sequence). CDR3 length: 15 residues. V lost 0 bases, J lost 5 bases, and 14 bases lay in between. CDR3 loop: CATSRDPISGHEQYF. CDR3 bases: TGTGCCACCAGCAGAGACCCGATATCTGGCCACGAGCAGTACTTC.

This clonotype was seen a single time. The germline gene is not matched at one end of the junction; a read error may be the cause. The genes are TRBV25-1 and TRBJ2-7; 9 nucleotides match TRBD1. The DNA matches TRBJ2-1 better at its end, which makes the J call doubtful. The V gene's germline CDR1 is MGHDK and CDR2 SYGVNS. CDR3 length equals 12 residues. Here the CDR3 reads CASSEGQGEQFF. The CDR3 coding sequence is TGCGCCAGCAGCGAGGGACAGGGCGAGCAGTTCTTC.

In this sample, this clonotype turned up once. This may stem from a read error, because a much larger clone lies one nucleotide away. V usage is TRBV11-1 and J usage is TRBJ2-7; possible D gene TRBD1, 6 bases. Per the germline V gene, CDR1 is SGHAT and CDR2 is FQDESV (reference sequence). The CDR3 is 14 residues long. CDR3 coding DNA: TGTGCCCGCAGCTTACCGGGCAGGGGCTACGAGCAGTACTTC. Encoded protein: CARSLPGRGYEQYF.

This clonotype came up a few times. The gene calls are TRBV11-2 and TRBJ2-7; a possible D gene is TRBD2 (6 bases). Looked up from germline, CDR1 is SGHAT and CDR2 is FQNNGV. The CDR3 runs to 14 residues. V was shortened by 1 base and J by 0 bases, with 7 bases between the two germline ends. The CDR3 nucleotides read TGTGCCAGCAGCTTAGGGACTATCTCCTACGAGCAGTACTTC. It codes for CASSLGTISYEQYF.

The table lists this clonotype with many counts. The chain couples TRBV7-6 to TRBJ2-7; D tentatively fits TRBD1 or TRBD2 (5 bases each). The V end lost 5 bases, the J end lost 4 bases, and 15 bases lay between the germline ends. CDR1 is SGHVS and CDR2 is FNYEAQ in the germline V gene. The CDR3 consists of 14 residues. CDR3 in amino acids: CASSNRQRGYEQYF. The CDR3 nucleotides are TGTGCCAGCAGCAATAGACAGAGGGGATACGAGCAGTACTTC.

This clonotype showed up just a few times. The CDR3 coding sequence is TGCGCCAGCAGCCAAGCGTGGCGGAGCAATCAGCCCCAGCATTTT. Its translation: CASSQAWRSNQPQHF. The chain is built from TRBV4-3 and TRBJ1-5; D ambiguous. The CDR3 loop spans 15 amino acids. CDR1 is LGHNA and CDR2 is YSLEER in the germline V gene. Trimming stripped 1 base from V and 1 base from J, with 8 bases between.